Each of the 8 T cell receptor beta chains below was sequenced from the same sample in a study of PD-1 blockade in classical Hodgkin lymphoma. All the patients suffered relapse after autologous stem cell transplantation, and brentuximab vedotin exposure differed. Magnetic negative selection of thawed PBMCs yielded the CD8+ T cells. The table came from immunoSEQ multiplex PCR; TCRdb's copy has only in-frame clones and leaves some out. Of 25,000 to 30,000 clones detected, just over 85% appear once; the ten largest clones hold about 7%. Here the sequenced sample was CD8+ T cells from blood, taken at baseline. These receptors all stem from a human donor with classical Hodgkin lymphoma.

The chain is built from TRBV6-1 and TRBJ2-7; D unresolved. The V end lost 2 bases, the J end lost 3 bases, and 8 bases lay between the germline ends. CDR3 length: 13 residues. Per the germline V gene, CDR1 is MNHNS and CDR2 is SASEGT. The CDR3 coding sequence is TGTGCCAGCAGTGAATCGGTCCACTACGAGCAGTACTTC. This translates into CASSESVHYEQYF.

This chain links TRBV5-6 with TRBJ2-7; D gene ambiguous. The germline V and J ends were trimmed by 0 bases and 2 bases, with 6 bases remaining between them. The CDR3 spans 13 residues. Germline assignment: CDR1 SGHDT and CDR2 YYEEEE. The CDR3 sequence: CASSLDGTYEQYF. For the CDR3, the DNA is TGTGCCAGCAGCTTGGATGGAACCTACGAGCAGTACTTC.

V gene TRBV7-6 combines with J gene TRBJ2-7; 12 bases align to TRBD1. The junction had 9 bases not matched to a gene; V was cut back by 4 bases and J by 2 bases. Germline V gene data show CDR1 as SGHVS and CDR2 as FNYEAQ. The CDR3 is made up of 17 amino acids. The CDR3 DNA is TGTGCCAGCAGCTCATATGGGACAGGGGGCAAACCCTACGAGCAGTACTTC. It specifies CASSSYGTGGKPYEQYF.

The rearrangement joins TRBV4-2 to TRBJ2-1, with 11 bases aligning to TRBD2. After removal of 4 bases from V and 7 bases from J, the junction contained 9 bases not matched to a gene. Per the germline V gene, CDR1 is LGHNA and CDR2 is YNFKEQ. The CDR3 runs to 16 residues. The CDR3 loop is CASSLSLAGETNEQFF. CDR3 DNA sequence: TGTGCCAGCAGCCTATCACTAGCGGGAGAAACGAATGAGCAGTTCTTC.

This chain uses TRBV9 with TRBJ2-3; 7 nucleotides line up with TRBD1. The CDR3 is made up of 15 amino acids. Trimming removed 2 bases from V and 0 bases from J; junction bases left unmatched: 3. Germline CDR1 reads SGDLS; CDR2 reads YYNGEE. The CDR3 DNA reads TGTGCCAGCAGCGTCGGGACAGTTAGCACAGATACGCAGTATTTT. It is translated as CASSVGTVSTDTQYF.

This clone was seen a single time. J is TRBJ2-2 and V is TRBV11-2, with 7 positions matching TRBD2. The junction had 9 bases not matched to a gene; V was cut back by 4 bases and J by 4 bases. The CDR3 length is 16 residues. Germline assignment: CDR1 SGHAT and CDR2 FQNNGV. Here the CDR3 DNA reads TGTGCCAGCAGCTCCGGACTAGGCGGGAGCACCGGGGAGCTGTTTTTT. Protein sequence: CASSSGLGGSTGELFF.

In DNA form, the CDR3 reads TGTGCCAGCAGTTTATTTGGGGGTACTGAAGCTTTCTTT. Translation gives CASSLFGGTEAFF. The V and J genes are TRBV28 and TRBJ1-1, with a tentative D call TRBD1 (5 bases). Germline V gene lookup returns CDR1 MDHEN and CDR2 SYDVKM. V dropped 1 base and J dropped 5 bases, with 8 bases sitting between them. The CDR3 runs 13 residues. The entire variable domain, with the rest obtained from reference TRBV28 and TRBJ1-1, is as follows: DVKVTQSSRYLVKRTGEKVFLECVQDMDHENMFWYRQDPGLGLRLIYFSYDVKMKEKGDIPEGYSVSREKKERFSLILESASTNQTSMYLCASSLFGGTEAFFGQGTRLTVV.

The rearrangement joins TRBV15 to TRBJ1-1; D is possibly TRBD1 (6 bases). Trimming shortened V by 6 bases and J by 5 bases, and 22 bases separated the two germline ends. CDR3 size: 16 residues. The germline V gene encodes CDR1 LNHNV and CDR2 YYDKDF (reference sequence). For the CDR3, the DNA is TGTGCCACCAGGGAGACAGGTTCGGGCAGAATTACTGAAGCTTTCTTT. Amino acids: CATRETGSGRITEAFF.